This T cell receptor (beta chain) was found in a study of OX40 agonist ivuxolimab in advanced cancers. Across the whole study: Patient treatment consisted of intravenous ivuxolimab administration every 2 weeks at 0.01 to 10 mg/kg.

Profiled with immunoSEQ multiplex PCR; TCRdb holds only in-frame clones, not every one. The table shows 45,000 to 60,000 clones, with 91% occurring only once. The specimen was CD4+ or CD8+ T cells sorted from blood, collected in a trial of the OX40 agonist ivuxolimab. This TCR was recovered from an adult with an advanced solid tumor such as melanoma, head and neck, liver or kidney cancer.

The DNA for the CDR3 is TGTGCCATCAGTGAAGGGGCAGAGGTTGGAAACACCATATATTTT. As protein: CAISEGAEVGNTIYF. This chain joins TRBV10-3 and TRBJ1-3; D is possibly TRBD1 (5 bases). The CDR3 length is 15 residues. CDR1 ENHRY and CDR2 SYGVKD come from the germline V gene. Trimming shortened V by 3 bases and J by 3 bases, and 12 bases separated the two germline ends.